The 2 T cell receptor beta chains reported below all come from one sample, sequenced in a study of T cells in Graves' hyperthyroidism and ophthalmopathy. Amplification of TCR beta CDR3 regions used RNA as the template. With the HTBI primer set, the TCR CDR3 went through a first round of RT-PCR. MiXCR was run by TCRdb on the multiplex PCR reads, yielding one entry per CDR3 protein. In the table there are about 690,000 distinct CDR3 sequences, 15% to 20% of which are singletons. The sample was blood. The receptors were gathered from a man aged 50 or older with Graves' hyperthyroidism.

This clonotype was recorded at least ten times. V usage is TRBV2 and J usage is TRBJ2-7; unclear D gene. Germline V gene lookup returns CDR1 SNHLY and CDR2 FYNNEI. Trimming cost V 7 bases and J 7 bases, with 8 bases left between them. This CDR3 region has 10 residues. In DNA, the CDR3 is TGTGCCAGCAATGGGCTTGAGCAGTACTTC. It yields the protein CASNGLEQYF. The variable domain in full, with the rest retrieved from reference TRBV2 and TRBJ2-7, is EPEVTQTPSHQVTQMGQEVILRCVPISNHLYFYWYRQILGQKVEFLVSFYNNEISEKSEIFDDQFSVERPDGSNFTLKIRSTKLEDSAMYFCASNGLEQYFGPGTRLTVT.

This clonotype was counted at least ten times. The chain joins TRBV7-9 to TRBJ1-1; 9 nucleotides match TRBD1. The germline V gene has CDR1 SEHNR and CDR2 FQNEAQ (reference sequence). V shed 4 bases and J 0 bases; nucleotides not matched to a gene: 3. The CDR3 loop spans 15 amino acids. The CDR3 DNA reads as TGTGCCAGCAGCTACGGACAGGGGATGAACACTGAAGCTTTCTTT. Residues: CASSYGQGMNTEAFF.